What follows describes a single T cell receptor (beta chain). Its antigen remains unidentified. The PCR used 60 Vbeta and 13 Jbeta primers. Here immunoSEQ multiplex PCR was the method, and the copy in TCRdb shows in-frame clones only, minus some. The sample carries 98,000 or so clones, roughly 80% recorded once. This entry belongs to a study of cytomegalovirus exposure and HLA in healthy donors. Points from the study as a whole: Available immune exposure information was restricted to CMV serostatus only.

Per germline, CDR1 SGHRS and CDR2 YFSETQ. The V segment lost 2 bases and the J segment 8 bases; nucleotides outside the gene matches: 4. The CDR3 is 14 residues long. The clonotype was recovered from a woman in her 40s in good health and CMV-seronegative. The V and J genes are TRBV5-1 and TRBJ2-2; 9 positions match TRBD1. Sequenced input: PBMCs. CDR3 nucleotide sequence: TGCGCCAGCAGCTTAACAGGGGGCAATGGGGAGCTGTTTTTT. As protein: CASSLTGGNGELFF.